A single sample gave rise to the 24 T cell receptor beta chains below, sequenced in a study of blood T cell repertoires in COVID-19 (dated by TCRdb to 2018 to 2021). Libraries were constructed by the immunoSEQ multiplex PCR assay. Held by TCRdb, this immuneACCESS table contains in-frame sequences only and omits some clones. Under half of the omission traces to an unresolved V gene where checked; the cause of the rest is unknown. The sample data list 65,000 to 90,000 clones, and 65% to 80% of these were observed just once. The ten most abundant clones make up roughly 29% of the sample. The specimen was peripheral blood. The receptors come from a man aged 55 to 70 with active or convalescent COVID-19.

The V and J genes are TRBV30 and TRBJ1-2; possibly TRBD1 for D (5 bases). V lost 2 bases to trimming and J lost 0 bases, with 10 bases between them. Germline assignment: CDR1 GTSNPN and CDR2 SVGIG (reference sequence). CDR3 length equals 14 residues. This CDR3 reads CAWSHQGSNYGYTF. CDR3 in DNA: TGTGCCTGGAGTCATCAGGGATCTAACTATGGCTACACCTTC.

The chain couples TRBV25-1 to TRBJ1-2, with D possibly TRBD1 on 5 matching bases. Trimming took off 1 base at V and 8 bases at J, with 11 bases between the two ends. This CDR3 contains 13 residues. The germline gives CDR1 MGHDK, CDR2 SYGVNS. The CDR3 spells CASSEFDGAGYTF. In DNA form, the CDR3 reads TGTGCCAGCAGTGAATTTGATGGGGCCGGCTACACCTTC.

This sequence joins TRBV7-2 and TRBJ2-1, with D perhaps TRBD2 (6 bases). The V gene's germline CDR1 is SGHTA and CDR2 FQGNSA. The V end lost 5 bases, the J end lost 10 bases, and 15 bases lay between the germline ends. This CDR3 comprises 13 residues. DNA for the CDR3: TGTGCCAGCAGCCTCGGTAGGGCGGGAGAGCAGTTCTTC. This gives the protein CASSLGRAGEQFF.

The chain couples TRBV12-2 to TRBJ2-3; the D segment call TRBD2 is taken from the table without a DNA check. TRBV12-2 is a pseudogene segment. There are 17 residues in the CDR3. Written as DNA, the CDR3 is TGTGCAAGTCGCTTAGCGCTAAGATACTCTAGCACAGATACGCAGTATTTT. Translating gives CASRLALRYSSTDTQYF.

The table lists this clone with a few counts. The chain has TRBV15 and TRBJ2-3; D is uncertain. The CDR3 sequence is 14 residues long. Trimming took off 2 bases at V and 4 bases at J, with 10 bases between the two ends. CDR1 and CDR2 from the germline V gene are LNHNV and YYDKDF (reference sequence). The CDR3 DNA is TGTGCCACCAGCAGAAGCGCCGTGGCAGATACGCAGTATTTT. It specifies CATSRSAVADTQYF.

The CDR3, as DNA: TGTGCCAGCGGTCCGGGACAGGGTATCGATGAGCAGTTCTTC. Its translation: CASGPGQGIDEQFF. The chain uses TRBV2 and TRBJ2-1, with 9 bases identical to TRBD1. V lost 8 bases and J lost 8; bases outside the gene matches: 10. Germline V lookup: CDR1 SNHLY, CDR2 FYNNEI. There are 14 residues in the CDR3.

A remark on this clone: One end of the junction does not line up with germline, which may come from a read error. V and J are TRBV11-2 and TRBJ2-7, with D unresolved. The CDR3 is 13 residues long. Germline V gene lookup returns CDR1 SGHAT and CDR2 FQNNGV. The CDR3 here is CASSSAPSYEQYF. CDR3 nucleotide sequence: TGTGCCAGCAGCTCCGCCCCTTCCTATGAGCAGTACTTC. The full variable domain, in which reference TRBV11-2 and TRBJ2-7 provide the parts outside the CDR3, is EAGVAQSPRYKIIEKRQSVAFWCNPISGHATLYWYQQILGQGPKLLIQFQNNGVVDDSQLPKDRFSAERLKGVDSTLKIQPAKLEDSAVYLCASSSAPSYEQYFGPGTRLTVT.

The gene calls are TRBV5-1 and TRBJ1-2; perhaps TRBD1 as D (5 bases). The V gene's germline CDR1 is SGHRS and CDR2 YFSETQ. V was clipped by 4 bases and J by 4 bases, with 20 bases between them. This CDR3 is 16 amino acids long. The CDR3 DNA reads TGCGCCAGCAGCCCAGCGCAGGGCCAGTCATTCTATGGCTACACCTTC. It yields the protein CASSPAQGQSFYGYTF.

This sequence joins TRBV5-6 and TRBJ2-7; 7 bases agree with TRBD1. V shed 4 bases and J 9 bases; nucleotides not matched to a gene: 7. CDR3 size: 12 residues. Germline values: CDR1 SGHDT, CDR2 YYEEEE. In DNA, the CDR3 is TGTGCCAGCAGCCCAGGACAGGACCGGCAGTACTTC. It encodes CASSPGQDRQYF. Full variable domain (outside the CDR3, taken from reference TRBV5-6 and TRBJ2-7): DAGVTQSPTHLIKTRGQQVTLRCSPKSGHDTVSWYQQALGQGPQFIFQYYEEEERQRGNFPDRFSGHQFPNYSSELNVNALLLGDSALYLCASSPGQDRQYFGPGTRLTVT.

This clone has more than one count but fewer than ten. The V and J genes are TRBV3-1 (or the pseudogene TRBV3-2) and TRBJ1-2, with D maybe TRBD1 (5 bases). CDR3 size: 14 residues. Germline values: CDR1 LGHDT, CDR2 YNNKEL (reference sequence). The ends were cut back, 0 bases at V and 4 bases at J, with 9 bases in the middle. For the CDR3, the DNA is TGTGCCAGCAGCCAAGACCCAGGGATCTATGGCTACACCTTC. This gives the protein CASSQDPGIYGYTF.

This clone was seen a few times. This chain joins TRBV7-3 and TRBJ1-1, with 7 bases aligning to TRBD1. V trimming: 4 bases; J trimming: 6 bases; junction bases outside the gene matches: 5. This CDR3 has 13 residues. Looked up from germline, CDR1 is SGHTA and CDR2 is FQGTGA. The CDR3 nucleotides are TGTGCCAGCAGCTCGACAGGGCTGGCTGAAGCTTTCTTT. Its translation: CASSSTGLAEAFF.

The rearrangement uses TRBV20-1 and TRBJ2-1; 11 nucleotides match TRBD2. The CDR3 has 13 amino acids. V shed 3 bases, J shed 8 bases, and the junction held 3 bases outside the gene matches. The germline V gene encodes CDR1 DFQATT and CDR2 SNEGSKA (reference sequence). CDR3 in amino acids: CSASSGGADEQFF. The CDR3 nucleotides read TGCAGTGCTAGTAGCGGGGGGGCCGATGAGCAGTTCTTC.

The chain links TRBV4-2 to TRBJ2-5; TRBD2 matches at 9 bases. The CDR3 covers 15 residues. Trimming took 1 base from V and 4 from J; bases not matched to a gene: 4. Per the germline V gene, CDR1 is LGHNA and CDR2 is YNFKEQ. The CDR3 DNA sequence: TGTGCCAGCAGCCAAGGCGGGGGGGCAGGAGAGACCCAGTACTTC. The encoded protein is CASSQGGGAGETQYF.

The chain uses TRBV2 and TRBJ2-1, with D possibly TRBD2 on 7 matching bases. This CDR3 contains 13 residues. In germline, CDR1 is SNHLY, CDR2 FYNNEI. V was clipped by 1 base and J by 15 bases, with 16 bases between them. The CDR3, as DNA: TGTGCCAGCAGTGAAGAAAGCGGGGACATGGGGTTCTTC. Residues: CASSEESGDMGFF.

The chain employs TRBV6-1 and TRBJ2-1; possible D gene TRBD1, 6 bases. V was shortened by 2 bases and J by 1 base, with 12 bases between the two germline ends. Looked up from germline, CDR1 is MNHNS and CDR2 is SASEGT. The CDR3 totals 16 residues. The CDR3 spells CASSEQGSVSYNEQFF. CDR3 DNA sequence: TGTGCCAGCAGTGAACAGGGGAGTGTGTCCTACAATGAGCAGTTCTTC.

The chain is built from TRBV5-8 and TRBJ2-7; D uncertain. The germline V and J ends were trimmed by 0 bases and 6 bases, with 4 bases remaining between them. The CDR3 runs 11 residues. In germline, CDR1 is SGHTS, CDR2 YDEGEE. This chain's CDR3 is CASSLAGEQYF. In DNA form, the CDR3 reads TGTGCCAGCAGCTTGGCGGGCGAGCAGTACTTC. Complete variable domain (other parts from reference TRBV5-8 and TRBJ2-7): EAGVTQSPTHLIKTRGQQATLRCSPISGHTSVYWYQQALGLGLQFLLWYDEGEERNRGNFPPRFSGRQFPNYSSELNVNALELEDSALYLCASSLAGEQYFGPGTRLTVT.

The chain has TRBV3-1 (or the pseudogene TRBV3-2) and TRBJ2-2, with 9 bases aligning to TRBD1. The CDR3 covers 17 residues. V gave up 1 base and J gave up 5 bases; unmatched junction bases: 8. Germline V CDR1 and CDR2: LGHDT, YNNKEL (reference sequence). The CDR3 spells CASSQGGGQGRTGELFF. The DNA of the CDR3 is TGTGCCAGCAGCCAAGGGGGGGGACAGGGACGAACCGGGGAGCTGTTTTTT.

This clone was counted only a few times. The chain uses TRBV19 and TRBJ1-4; TRBD1 is a possible D gene (5 bases). Germline lookup yields CDR1 LNHDA and CDR2 SQIVND (reference sequence). Trimming took 4 bases from V and 8 from J, leaving 20 bases between them. There are 16 residues in the CDR3. CDR3 sequence: CASSTPPGDWGEKLFF. Here the CDR3 DNA reads TGTGCCAGTAGTACCCCTCCGGGAGATTGGGGGGAAAAACTGTTTTTT.

The chain couples TRBV5-4 to TRBJ1-4; D might be TRBD1 (6 bases). Germline-derived CDR1 and CDR2 are SGHNT and YYREEE (reference sequence). The V end was cut by 0 bases, the J end by 5 bases, with 8 bases between. This CDR3 has 14 amino acids. CDR3 sequence: CASSLDRENEKLFF. The CDR3 DNA sequence: TGTGCCAGCAGCTTGGACAGGGAGAATGAAAAACTGTTTTTT.

The rearrangement links TRBV5-1 to TRBJ1-2, with a weak D call TRBD1 (5 bases). CDR3 length: 16 amino acids. Germline values: CDR1 SGHRS, CDR2 YFSETQ. The V end was cut by 0 bases, the J end by 7 bases, with 19 bases between. As DNA, the CDR3 is TGCGCCAGCAGCTTGGTGAGGTCGACGGGAGGGGCTGGCTACACCTTC. Translation gives CASSLVRSTGGAGYTF.

This chain connects TRBV28 to TRBJ2-7, with 7 bases aligning to TRBD1. Germline V CDR1 and CDR2: MDHEN, SYDVKM. This CDR3 has 14 residues. Unmatched junction bases numbered 11, after V lost 6 bases and J lost 6 bases. The CDR3 protein is CASSISGTVGEQYF. Here the CDR3 DNA reads TGTGCCAGCAGCATATCGGGGACAGTTGGCGAGCAGTACTTC.

The V gene is TRBV7-7, the J gene TRBJ2-1; 13 positions agree with TRBD2. The CDR3 spans 16 residues. Germline V gene sequence: CDR1 SSHAT, CDR2 FNYEAQ (reference sequence). Unmatched junction bases numbered 7, after V lost 5 bases and J lost 6 bases. The CDR3 reads CASSPAGLAGSNEQFF. The CDR3 region has the DNA TGTGCCAGCAGCCCTGCGGGACTAGCGGGGTCCAATGAGCAGTTCTTC. Full variable domain (remainder filled in from reference TRBV7-7 and TRBJ2-1): GAGVSQSPRYKVTKRGQDVTLRCDPISSHATLYWYQQALGQGPEFLTYFNYEAQPDKSGLPSDRFSAERPEGSISTLTIQRTEQRDSAMYRCASSPAGLAGSNEQFFGPGTRLTVL.

V and J are TRBV5-1 and TRBJ2-5; D not resolved. The CDR3 covers 13 residues. The V end lost 2 bases, the J end lost 1 base, and 6 bases lay between the germline ends. Germline V gene data show CDR1 as SGHRS and CDR2 as YFSETQ. As DNA, the CDR3 is TGCGCCAGCAGCTTCCTCGGCCAAGAGACCCAGTACTTC. Translated, it gives CASSFLGQETQYF.

The rearrangement joins TRBV15 to TRBJ2-1; 7 bases are a match to TRBD2. Germline CDR1 reads LNHNV; CDR2 reads YYDKDF (reference sequence). J gave up 7 bases and V 5 bases, and 14 bases lay outside the gene matches. The CDR3 loop spans 16 amino acids. The CDR3 loop is CATSDVGAGRWNEQFF. CDR3 DNA: TGTGCCACCAGCGACGTCGGAGCGGGGAGATGGAATGAGCAGTTCTTC.